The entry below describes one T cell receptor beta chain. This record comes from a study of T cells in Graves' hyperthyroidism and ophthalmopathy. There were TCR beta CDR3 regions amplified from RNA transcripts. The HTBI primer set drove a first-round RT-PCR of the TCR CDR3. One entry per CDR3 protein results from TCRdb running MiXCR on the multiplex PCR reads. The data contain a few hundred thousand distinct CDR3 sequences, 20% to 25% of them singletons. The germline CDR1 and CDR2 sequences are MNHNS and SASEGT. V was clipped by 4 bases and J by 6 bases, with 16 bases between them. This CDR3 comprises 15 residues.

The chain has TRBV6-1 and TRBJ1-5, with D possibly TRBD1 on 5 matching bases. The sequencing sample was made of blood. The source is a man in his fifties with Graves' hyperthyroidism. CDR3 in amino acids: CASSVVGGAGQPQHF. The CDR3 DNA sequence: TGTGCCAGCAGTGTGGTCGGTGGGGCGGGTCAGCCCCAGCATTTT.